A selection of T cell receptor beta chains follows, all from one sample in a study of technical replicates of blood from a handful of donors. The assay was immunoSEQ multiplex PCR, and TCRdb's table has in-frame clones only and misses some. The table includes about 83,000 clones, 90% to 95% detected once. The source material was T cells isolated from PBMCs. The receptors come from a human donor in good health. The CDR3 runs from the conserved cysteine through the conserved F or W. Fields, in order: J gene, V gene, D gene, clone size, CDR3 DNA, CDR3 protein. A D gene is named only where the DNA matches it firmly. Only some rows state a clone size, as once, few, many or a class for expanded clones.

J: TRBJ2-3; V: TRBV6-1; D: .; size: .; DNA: TGTGCCAGCAGTGAAGCGAGAGGAACGCAGTATTTT; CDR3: CASSEARGTQYF
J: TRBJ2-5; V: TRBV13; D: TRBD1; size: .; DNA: TGTGCCAGCAGCTTGGGACAGGGGGACCAAGAGACCCAGTACTTC; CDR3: CASSLGQGDQETQYF
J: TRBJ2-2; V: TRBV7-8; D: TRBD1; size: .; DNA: TGTGCCAGCAGCTCATTAGGCTACAGGGGCGGGGAGCTGTTTTTT; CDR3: CASSSLGYRGGELFF
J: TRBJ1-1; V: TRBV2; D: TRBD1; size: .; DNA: TGTGCCAGCAGTGCTTATCGGACAGGGGGCTTTGGGACTGAAGCTTTCTTT; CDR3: CASSAYRTGGFGTEAFF
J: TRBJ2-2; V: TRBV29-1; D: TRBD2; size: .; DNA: TGCAGCGTTGAAGTTCCAACTAGCGGGAGGAACACCGGGGAGCTGTTTTTT; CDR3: CSVEVPTSGRNTGELFF
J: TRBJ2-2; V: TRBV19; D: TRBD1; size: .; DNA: TGTGCCACCAGGGGGACCGGGGAGCTGTTTTTT; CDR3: CATRGTGELFF
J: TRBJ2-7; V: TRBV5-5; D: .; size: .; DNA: TGTGCCAGCAGCTTTCAATTAAACGGGTACGAGCAGTACTTC; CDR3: CASSFQLNGYEQYF
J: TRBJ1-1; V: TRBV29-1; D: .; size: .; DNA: TGCAGCGTGGGAGACAGTAAGGGGGTGAGCACTGAAGCTTTCTTT; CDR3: CSVGDSKGVSTEAFF
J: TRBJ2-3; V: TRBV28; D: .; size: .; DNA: TGTGCCAGCAGTTTAGCAGTGACTAGCACAGATACGCAGTATTTT; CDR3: CASSLAVTSTDTQYF
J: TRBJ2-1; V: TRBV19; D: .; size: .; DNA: TGTGCCAGTAGTGCCACTGACAGCTCCTACAATGAGCAGTTCTTC; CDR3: CASSATDSSYNEQFF
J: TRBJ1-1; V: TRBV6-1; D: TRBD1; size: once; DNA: TGTGCCACCTCGGGACAGCCAAACACTGAAGCTTTCTTT; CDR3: CATSGQPNTEAFF
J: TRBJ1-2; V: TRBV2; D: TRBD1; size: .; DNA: TGTGCCCCGGGACAGGGGCGTGATGGCTACACCTTC; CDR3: CAPGQGRDGYTF
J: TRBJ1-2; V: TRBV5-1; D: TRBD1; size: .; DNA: TGCGCCAGCAGCCCAGGACAGGGCAGGGACTATGGCTACACCTTC; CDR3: CASSPGQGRDYGYTF
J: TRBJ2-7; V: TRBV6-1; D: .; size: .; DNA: TGTGCCAGCGATCTCACCCGAGGCGGGACCTACGAGCAGTACTTC; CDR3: CASDLTRGGTYEQYF
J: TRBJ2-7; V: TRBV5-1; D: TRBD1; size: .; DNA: TGCGCCAGCAGCTCCACAGGGGCCCTCTCCTACGAGCAGTACTTC; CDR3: CASSSTGALSYEQYF
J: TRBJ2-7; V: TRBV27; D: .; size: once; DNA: TGTGCCAGCAGTTGGGGGGGCACTCTCTACGAGCAGTACTTC; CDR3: CASSWGGTLYEQYF
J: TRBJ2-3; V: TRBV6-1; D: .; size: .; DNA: TGTGCCAGCAGGTATTGGACGGGGGAGGATACGCAGTATTTT; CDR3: CASRYWTGEDTQYF
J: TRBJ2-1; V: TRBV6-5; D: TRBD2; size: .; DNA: TGTGCCAGCAGTTACGCGGGGGGCGAGCAGTTCTTC; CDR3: CASSYAGGEQFF
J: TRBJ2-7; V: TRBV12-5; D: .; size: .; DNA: TGTGCTAGTGGCCCTACACAGGAGCAGTACTTC; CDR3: CASGPTQEQYF
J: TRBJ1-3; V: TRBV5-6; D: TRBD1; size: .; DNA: TGTGCCAGCAGATACCAGGGGGCAGGAGGAAACACCATATATTTT; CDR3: CASRYQGAGGNTIYF
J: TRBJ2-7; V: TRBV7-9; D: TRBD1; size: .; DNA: TGTGCCAGCAGCTTCGACAGGGGGAGCGAGCAGTACTTC; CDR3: CASSFDRGSEQYF
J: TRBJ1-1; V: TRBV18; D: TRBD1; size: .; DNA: TGTGCCAGCTCCGGACAGGGAGTGAACACTGAAGCTTTCTTT; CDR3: CASSGQGVNTEAFF
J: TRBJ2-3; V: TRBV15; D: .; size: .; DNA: TGTGCCACCAGCTTGGTCGGGGAGGATACGCAGTATTTT; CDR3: CATSLVGEDTQYF
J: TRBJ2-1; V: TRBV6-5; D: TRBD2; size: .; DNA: TGTGCCAGCAGTTACCCGACTAGCGGGAGAGATGAGCAGTTCTTC; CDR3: CASSYPTSGRDEQFF
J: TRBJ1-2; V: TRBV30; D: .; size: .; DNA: TGTGCCTGGAGTCGGCAGGGGTATGGCTACACCTTC; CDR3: CAWSRQGYGYTF
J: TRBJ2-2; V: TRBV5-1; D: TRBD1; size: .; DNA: TGCGCCAGCAGCTGGGGACAGGGAGGCACCGGGGAGCTGTTTTTT; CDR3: CASSWGQGGTGELFF
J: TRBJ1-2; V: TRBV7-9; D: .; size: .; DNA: TGTGCCAGCAGCTTAGTCGACAGCTCCAATGGCTACACCTTC; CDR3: CASSLVDSSNGYTF
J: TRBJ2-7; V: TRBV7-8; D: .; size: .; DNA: TGTGCCAGCAGCTTAGATAAGGGGGTGGAGTACTTC; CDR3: CASSLDKGVEYF
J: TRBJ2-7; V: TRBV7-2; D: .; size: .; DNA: TGTGCCAGCAGCTCCCGACAGGATTTTAGATACGAGCAGTACTTC; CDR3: CASSSRQDFRYEQYF
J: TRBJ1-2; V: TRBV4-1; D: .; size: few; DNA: TGCGCCAGCAGCCAATGGCGGGGGGCACCGGGTGGCTACACCTTC; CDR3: CASSQWRGAPGGYTF